Listed below are T cell receptor beta chains from one sample, sequenced in a study of T cells in Graves' hyperthyroidism and ophthalmopathy. TCRdb reprocessed the multiplex PCR reads with MiXCR, giving one entry per CDR3 protein. This sample yields 250,000 to 350,000 distinct CDR3 sequences, of which around 16% are seen a single time; roughly a third belongs to the top ten. The sample consisted of blood. Receptors were obtained from a man aged 25 to 45 with Graves' hyperthyroidism. The conserved cysteine and the conserved F or W are not part of the CDR3 here. The order of the fields is V gene, J gene, CDR3 protein.

TRBV5-1	TRBJ2-7	ASSLEDRDYEQY
TRBV27	TRBJ2-7	ASSFGGRGSEQY
TRBV10-2	TRBJ2-1	ASSSTGETEQF
TRBV19	TRBJ2-7	ASSMDGAGEQY
TRBV11-2	TRBJ1-1	ASSLEADQNLNTEAF
TRBV6-1	TRBJ1-2	ASSRQGGYYGYT
TRBV3-1	TRBJ2-2	ASSQDVTSGRELF
TRBV27	TRBJ1-2	ASKNGPNYGYT
TRBV7-3	TRBJ2-5	ASSWTPQGTQY
TRBV12-5	TRBJ2-7	ASGLVPMKYEQY
TRBV7-2	TRBJ2-5	ASSLWTNPGQETQY
TRBV7-9	TRBJ2-2	ASSLAEAGELF
TRBV20-1	TRBJ2-7	SASPYRTGKGSGEQY
TRBV14	TRBJ1-1	ASSPAPLLVAF
TRBV27	TRBJ2-7	ASRPTGPGTGAAYEQY
TRBV5-1	TRBJ2-2	ASSWEVAGVPGELF
TRBV6-1	TRBJ2-1	AGSVRTSGMAGGSYNEQF
TRBV10-3	TRBJ2-2	AISGDKTNTGELF
TRBV7-9	TRBJ2-7	ASSAAQGQGVSYEQY
TRBV13	TRBJ2-7	ASSLGLAGAHYEQY
TRBV20-1	TRBJ1-2	SAGESYGYT
TRBV13	TRBJ2-1	ASSFGLGTGWNNEQF
TRBV29-1	TRBJ2-2	SVRNTGELF
TRBV7-9	TRBJ1-2	ASSFGTGPRGYT
TRBV2	TRBJ1-2	ASSGTQYGYT
TRBV20-1	TRBJ1-1	SARDGLKAF
TRBV7-9	TRBJ2-1	ASGRASYNEQF
TRBV24-1	TRBJ2-1	ATSDASGRAHNEQF
TRBV11-3	TRBJ2-7	ASSLADKSSYEQY